These 13 T cell receptor beta chains share one sample of origin, sequenced in a study of T cell changes during pregnancy in multiple sclerosis. Using immunoSEQ multiplex PCR, the repertoire was profiled, and TCRdb retains in-frame clones only, with some absent. This table has more than 50,000 clones, around 90% appearing once. Material: peripheral blood, obtained before pregnancy. These receptors originate from a female donor with multiple sclerosis, enrolled in a pregnancy study.

Relative to its sample, this clone is medium-sized. The chain couples TRBV4-3 to TRBJ2-2, with TRBD1 matching 9 bases. CDR1 and CDR2 (germline): LGHNA, YSLEER. The V and J ends lost 0 bases and 7 bases, in that order; junction bases with no gene match: 6. The CDR3 is 16 amino acids. CDR3 protein: CASSQDPQGAVGELFF. In nucleotides, the CDR3 is TGCGCCAGCAGCCAAGATCCACAGGGGGCAGTCGGGGAGCTGTTTTTT.

This rearrangement joins TRBV2 to TRBJ1-6; TRBD1 matches 9 bases. J lost 7 bases, V lost 2 bases, and 3 bases had no gene match. The CDR3 loop spans 15 amino acids. Germline V gene sequence: CDR1 SNHLY, CDR2 FYNNEI. In nucleotides, the CDR3 is TGTGCCAGCAGTGAATGGGACAGGGCCAATTCACCCCTCCACTTT. It codes for CASSEWDRANSPLHF.

The chain couples TRBV18 to TRBJ2-5; D possibly corresponds to TRBD2 (6 bases). Germline-derived CDR1 and CDR2 are KGHSH and LQKENI. V gave up 3 bases and J gave up 3 bases, with 8 bases separating them. The CDR3 is 13 amino acids. The CDR3: CASSPGLEETQYF. The CDR3 DNA is TGTGCCAGCTCACCGGGACTGGAAGAGACCCAGTACTTC.

The rearrangement joins TRBV6-5 to TRBJ2-2; D call uncertain. Trimming took off 0 bases at V and 5 bases at J, with 4 bases between the two ends. There are 13 residues in the CDR3. Germline CDR1 is MNHEY and CDR2 is SVGAGI. The CDR3 coding sequence is TGTGCCAGCAGTTACTCGACAACCGGGGAGCTGTTTTTT. It translates to CASSYSTTGELFF.

This clone was detected only once. This chain joins TRBV9 and TRBJ2-1, with D maybe TRBD2 (5 bases). The ends were cut back, 4 bases at V and 2 bases at J, with 13 bases in the middle. The CDR3 extends over 15 amino acids. Looked up from germline, CDR1 is SGDLS and CDR2 is YYNGEE. Written as DNA, the CDR3 is TGTGCCAGCAGCCCCACCTCCGGGGCCTACAATGAGCAGTTCTTC. Residues: CASSPTSGAYNEQFF.

The chain combines TRBV7-8 with TRBJ2-3; D gene unclear. The CDR3 covers 12 residues. Germline V gene data show CDR1 as SGHVS and CDR2 as FQNEAQ. V was shortened by 3 bases and J by 2 bases, with 3 bases between the two germline ends. In nucleotides, the CDR3 is TGTGCCAGCAGCTTTTACACAGATACGCAGTATTTT. Residues: CASSFYTDTQYF.

The sample holds one count of this clone. The V call is TRBV9, the J call TRBJ2-7; possibly TRBD1 for D (5 bases). The germline V and J ends were trimmed by 2 bases and 0 bases, with 6 bases remaining between them. This CDR3 has 13 amino acids. Germline V gene lookup returns CDR1 SGDLS and CDR2 YYNGEE. The CDR3 nucleotides read TGTGCCAGCAGCGTCGGACACTCCTACGAGCAGTACTTC. Residues: CASSVGHSYEQYF.

This rearrangement joins TRBV5-1 to TRBJ2-5; D not certain. Between the trimmed V and J ends, which lost 1 base and 2 bases, there was a span of 6 bases. This CDR3 comprises 13 residues. Germline values: CDR1 SGHRS, CDR2 YFSETQ. The CDR3 DNA sequence: TGCGCCAGCAGCTTGTGGCAGCAAGAGACCCAGTACTTC. It specifies CASSLWQQETQYF.

V is TRBV10-1 and J is TRBJ1-1; D call uncertain. CDR1 WNHNN and CDR2 SYGVQD come from the germline V gene (reference sequence). The CDR3 has 16 amino acids. Trimming took 8 bases from V and 4 from J, leaving 23 bases between them. CDR3 in DNA: TGCGCCAGCCCCCTAAGCGCGGTTAGAAGTTGCACTGAAGCTTTCTTT. This gives the protein CASPLSAVRSCTEAFF.

This rearrangement joins TRBV2 to TRBJ1-4; D is ambiguous. This CDR3 comprises 13 residues. V was shortened by 6 bases and J by 8 bases, with 13 bases between the two germline ends. Germline V lookup: CDR1 SNHLY, CDR2 FYNNEI. CDR3 coding DNA: TGTGCCAGCAGGCCGGGTACCTACGAAAAACTGTTTTTT. It yields the protein CASRPGTYEKLFF.

The V call is TRBV6-5, the J call TRBJ2-1, with a weak D call TRBD2 (6 bases). With 3 bases removed from V and 6 bases from J, the gap between germline ends came to 12 bases. The CDR3 has 14 residues. Germline V lookup: CDR1 MNHEY, CDR2 SVGAGI. The chain's CDR3 is CASSYGGAANEQFF. The CDR3 nucleotides read TGTGCCAGCAGTTATGGCGGGGCCGCCAATGAGCAGTTCTTC.

This clone has a single count. The rearrangement uses TRBV9 and TRBJ2-1; D might be TRBD1 (6 bases). Trimming shortened V by 4 bases and J by 5 bases, and 10 bases separated the two germline ends. The CDR3 consists of 13 residues. Germline loops: CDR1 SGDLS, CDR2 YYNGEE. CDR3 nucleotides: TGTGCCAGCAGCTCCCGGACAGACAATGAGCAGTTCTTC. Encoded protein: CASSSRTDNEQFF.

J is TRBJ1-5 and V is TRBV4-1; D unclear. V lost 2 bases and J 5 bases, leaving 16 bases between the germline ends. CDR3 length: 16 residues. CDR1 MGHRA and CDR2 YSYEKL come from the germline V gene. This chain's CDR3 is CASSQKSFLGDQPQHF. The CDR3 bases are TGCGCCAGCAGCCAAAAGTCCTTTTTGGGCGATCAGCCCCAGCATTTT.